This T cell receptor (beta chain) was sequenced for a study of T cells after yellow fever vaccination. For the study at large: The SMART-Seq v4 Ultra Low Input method served to prepare the low-cell-number fractions. Findings and limits, study-wide: Faster peaking, at day 5 versus 15, marked a secondary response that was weaker. Reappearing after the booster were most of the clones from primary vaccination (roughly 96% CD4, approximately 86% CD8).

Using its own MiXCR run on the 5' RACE reads, TCRdb lists one record per CDR3 protein. The sample consists of hundreds of thousands of distinct CDR3 sequences, 18% of them appearing once. For this clonotype: Its antigen remains unknown.

This CDR3 comprises 11 residues. Germline CDR1 is SGHTS and CDR2 is YDEGEE. Trimming took off 2 bases at V and 6 bases at J, with 5 bases between the two ends. The receptor comes from a man between 18 and 35 years old who received the YFV17D yellow fever vaccine. This chain uses TRBV5-8 with TRBJ1-1; no firm D call. The source was PBMCs, collected before the yellow fever booster vaccination. CDR3 protein: CASSLRPEAFF. The CDR3 coding sequence is TGTGCCAGCAGCTTAAGACCTGAAGCTTTCTTT.